Presented here are 8 T cell receptor beta chains from one specimen sequenced in a study of tumor and adjacent non-tumor tissue in lung cancer. TCRbeta libraries were built with three rounds of nested PCR, modified from ARM-PCR. TCRdb passed the multiplex PCR reads through MiXCR, listing each CDR3 protein once. This table has 65,000 to 95,000 distinct CDR3 sequences, around 80% appearing once. RNA was extracted from bulk tissue without any cell sorting. The specimen sequenced was lung tumor tissue. These receptors came from a woman in her forties or fifties with non-small cell lung cancer.

The chain's CDR3 is CASCRGYEQYF. CDR3 coding DNA: TGTGCTAGCTGTCGAGGCTATGAGCAGTACTTC. The rearrangement joins TRBV12-3 or TRBV12-4 to TRBJ2-7; D gene ambiguous. The CDR3 is 11 residues long.

As concerns this clonotype: Relative to the germline gene, one junction end is altered; a read error may explain this. The gene calls are TRBV6-2 or TRBV6-3 and TRBJ2-7; TRBD2 might be the D (5 bases). CDR1 MNHEY and CDR2 SVGEGT come from the germline V gene. The CDR3 totals 14 residues. The CDR3 DNA follows: TGTGCCAACAGTTACGGGCGGGTCCGCGGCGAGCAGTACTTC. Its protein product is CANSYGRVRGEQYF.

Points on this clonotype: An end of the junction differs from the germline gene, which may be a read error. The chain employs TRBV5-4 and TRBJ2-3; D is possibly TRBD2 (6 bases). There are 15 residues in the CDR3. The V gene's germline CDR1 is SGHNT and CDR2 YYREEE (reference sequence). The CDR3 loop reads CANSTTSYPTDRQYF. The CDR3 DNA sequence: TGTGCCAACAGCACAACTAGCTATCCCACAGATAGGCAGTATTTT.

By its share, this clonotype is medium-sized (0.01 to 0.1%). V gene TRBV11-3 combines with J gene TRBJ2-1; no clear D. The CDR3 is 13 amino acids. The germline V gene encodes CDR1 SGHNT and CDR2 YENEEA. V was trimmed by 1 base and J by 6 bases, leaving 7 bases between them. CDR3 loop: CASSLGPGNEQFF. The DNA for the CDR3 is TGTGCCAGCAGCTTAGGCCCCGGCAATGAGCAGTTCTTC. Supplemented by reference TRBV11-3 and TRBJ2-1, the full variable domain reads EAGVVQSPRYKIIEKKQPVAFWCNPISGHNTLYWYLQNLGQGPELLIRYENEEAVDDSQLPKDRFSAERLKGVDSTLKIQPAELGDSAVYLCASSLGPGNEQFFGPGTRLTVL.

Notes on this clonotype: The CDR3 end shows no conserved phenylalanine or tryptophan, and so a read error is likely. J is TRBJ2-2 and V is TRBV6-6; D unresolved. Germline V gene data show CDR1 as MNHNY and CDR2 as SVGAGI (reference sequence). Trimming pared 5 bases from V and 10 bases from J, leaving 17 bases between. The CDR3 has 14 residues. The CDR3 DNA reads TGTGCCAGCAGTCCGAGCCTCCTGGTCGAGGAGCTGTTTTAT. This sequence encodes CASSPSLLVEELFY.

Details on this clonotype: The conserved phenylalanine or tryptophan is not found at the CDR3 terminus, so this likely reflects a read error. This sequence joins TRBV29-1 and TRBJ1-1; no reliable D call. Germline V lookup: CDR1 SQVTM, CDR2 ANQGSEA. This CDR3 has 13 residues. The ends were cut back, 6 bases at V and 3 bases at J, with 14 bases in the middle. DNA for the CDR3: TGCAGCGTCTCCAAGGAGTGGGACACTGAAGCTTTCGTT. Amino acid sequence: CSVSKEWDTEAFV.

Note on this clonotype: The conserved closing phenylalanine or tryptophan is absent in this CDR3, likely reflecting a read error. This rearrangement joins TRBV29-1 to TRBJ2-7, with TRBD2 matching 9 bases. V gave up 2 bases and J gave up 4 bases; unmatched junction bases: 6. Germline V lookup: CDR1 SQVTM, CDR2 ANQGSEA. This CDR3 contains 14 residues. CDR3 sequence: CSVEPAGGTYEQYI. CDR3 sequence (DNA): TGCAGCGTTGAACCAGCGGGGGGCACATACGAGCAGTACATC.

Concerning this clonotype: A read error may account for a junction end that differs from germline. V usage is TRBV6-5 and J usage is TRBJ2-1; 9 bases fit TRBD2. This CDR3 contains 15 residues. Germline V CDR1 and CDR2: MNHEY, SVGAGI. The chain's CDR3 is CAGRIRTSGSGEQFF. DNA of the CDR3: TGTGCCGGCAGAATCCGTACTAGCGGGTCGGGTGAGCAATTCTTC.